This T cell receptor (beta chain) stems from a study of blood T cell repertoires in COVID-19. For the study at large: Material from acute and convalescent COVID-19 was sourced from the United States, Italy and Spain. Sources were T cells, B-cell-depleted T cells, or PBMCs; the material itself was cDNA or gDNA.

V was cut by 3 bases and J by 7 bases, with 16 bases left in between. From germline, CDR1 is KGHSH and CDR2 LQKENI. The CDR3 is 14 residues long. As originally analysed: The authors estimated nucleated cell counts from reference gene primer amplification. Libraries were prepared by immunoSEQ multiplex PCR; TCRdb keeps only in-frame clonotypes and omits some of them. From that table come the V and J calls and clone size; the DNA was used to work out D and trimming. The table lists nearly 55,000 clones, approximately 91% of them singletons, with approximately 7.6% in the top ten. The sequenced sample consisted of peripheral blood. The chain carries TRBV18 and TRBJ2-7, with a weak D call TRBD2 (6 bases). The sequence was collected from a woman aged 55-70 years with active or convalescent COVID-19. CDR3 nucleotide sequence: TGTGCCAGCTCACCTTTGGAGGGCTCGGGGGAGCAGTACTTC. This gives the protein CASSPLEGSGEQYF.